This T cell receptor (beta chain) was profiled in a study of OX40 agonist ivuxolimab in advanced cancers. The germline gives CDR1 MNHGY, CDR2 SVAAGI. V shed 5 bases and J shed 8 bases, with 18 bases lying between them. This CDR3 comprises 14 residues. Using immunoSEQ multiplex PCR, the repertoire was profiled, and TCRdb retains in-frame clones only, with some absent. The sample carries around 66,000 clones, 80% to 90% recorded once. This specimen consisted of CD4+ or CD8+ T cells sorted from blood, obtained in a trial of the OX40 agonist ivuxolimab. This TCR was sampled from an adult with an advanced solid tumor such as melanoma, head and neck, liver or kidney cancer. The chain combines TRBV6-9 with TRBJ1-2; D is uncertain. The chain's CDR3 is CASSPIRSLVGYTF. The CDR3 nucleotides read TGTGCCAGCAGTCCAATTCGGAGCCTCGTAGGCTACACCTTC.